This T cell receptor beta chain was sequenced in a study of T-cell reconstitution after alpha-beta-depleted transplantation in children. This CDR3 spans 18 amino acids. Per the germline V gene, CDR1 is MGHDK and CDR2 is SYGVNS. The V end was cut by 4 bases, the J end by 3 bases, with 25 bases between. Library preparation (for TCRbeta) was performed with unique molecular identifiers. In TCRdb, the PCR reads were re-called with MiXCR into one record per CDR3 protein. Of some 500,000 distinct CDR3 sequences in the sample, 15% to 20% were seen once. This receptor was taken from a human donor who donated a stem cell graft to a child with acute lymphoblastic leukemia. The rearrangement joins TRBV25-1 to TRBJ2-7, with D perhaps being TRBD1 or TRBD2 (5 bases each). Sequencing used PBMCs from the stem cell graft donor, obtained from the stem cell graft. The CDR3 reads CASSGPGRINPGSYEQYF. CDR3 bases: TGTGCCAGCAGTGGCCCGGGACGGATAAATCCAGGAAGCTACGAGCAGTACTTC.